This entry features one T cell receptor (beta chain) sequence. The target of this receptor is not known. Base-call qualities are not available, and no considerably larger clone is one nucleotide away. The sample comes from a study of cytotoxic CD8 clonotypes in ibrutinib-treated CLL (dated by TCRdb to about 2021). Some background on the complete study: The cohort was composed of 11 relapsed/refractory and about 15 treatment-naive patients; IGHV unmutated status was identified in 17 patients. All remission and progressive disease samples were collected while patients were still receiving ibrutinib. Cryopreserved peripheral blood mononuclear cells were collected before treatment, at response, and at either disease progression or sustained remission. Partial responses were observed in 24 patients and complete responses in 2; after a median follow-up of roughly 72 months, remission was maintained in 14 patients and progression was observed in some twelve. Samples at response were collected after a median of about 11 months of treatment, with a range of roughly 6 to 36 months. Samples averaged approximately 250,000 productive templates and approximately 100,000 productive rearrangements. Of the 90 or so participants in the trial, 25 to 30 had longitudinal samples available. What the study reported, not specific to this receptor: Clonality increased at ibrutinib response, stayed stable in sustained remission, and fell back toward baseline at progression. Baseline clonality was found to be higher than that of age-matched healthy donors and was strongly correlated with circulating CD8+ T-cell counts. Sampling times were not matched between patients in sustained remission and patients whose disease was progressing, and lymph node repertoires were not examined. Public clonotypes were rare and either shrank or stayed stable during treatment, and the rise in clonality at ibrutinib response reflected expansion of private clonotypes.

Each clonotype received, on average, roughly 9.6x coverage in deep resolution sequencing performed on a MiSeq, where the target depth lay between 1 in 1 million and 1 in 200,000 T cells. The immunoSEQ hsTCRB Kit was used to generate TCR beta libraries. Per the original workflow: Data were analyzed with ImmunoSEQ Data Assistant and ImmunoSEQ Analyzer, with V, D and J genes assigned per IMGT definitions. Clonality, with values ranging from 0 to 1, was calculated as one minus the normalized Shannon entropy of productive rearrangement frequencies. Only overrepresented clonotypes making up at least 0.05% of each patient's repertoire were included in the public clonotype analysis. Thirteen age-matched healthy donor repertoires from immuneACCESS were used as controls for clonality. Imported from immuneACCESS, the table was reduced by TCRdb to in-frame sequences with V and J called. These copies leave out some clones; in studies compared against another copy, an unresolved V gene accounts for under half, and the cause of the remainder is not known. V and J calls and clone size are those listed in that table; D and trimming were worked out from the DNA. The sample profile shows around 130,000 clones; less than 90% of them were found once. The top ten constitute about 3.3% of the sample.

CDR1 and CDR2 are read off the germline V gene as SGHVS and FNYEAQ. V is clipped by 4 bases and J by 3 bases, and the sequence between their germline boundaries is 10 bases long. The CDR3 spans 14 residues, from the cysteine through the phenylalanine. Only CDR3 DNA is held: 42 bases, read in frame from base 1. Reading the label with the study, this specimen's time point is: less than 30 months on ibrutinib. Approximately 2 micrograms of genomic DNA were extracted from cryopreserved PBMCs for TCR beta library preparation. High-throughput TCR beta sequencing was performed on longitudinal blood samples from CLL patients receiving ibrutinib monotherapy. The patients took part in an open-label, single-center phase 2 trial of ibrutinib monotherapy.

The sample in question was PBMCs, obtained after 24 months of ibrutinib treatment. Here the chain combines TRBV7-6 and TRBJ1-5, and possibly TRBD1, on 6 matching bases. The TCR originated in a human donor with chronic lymphocytic leukemia. CDR3 loop: CASSSGQHNQPQHF. At the DNA level, the sequence is TGTGCCAGCAGCTCCGGACAGCACAATCAGCCCCAGCATTTT.